The rows below give T cell receptor beta chains drawn from one sample of a study of response to subunit inactivated influenza vaccine. TCRdb used MiXCR to reprocess the RT-PCR reads, holding one entry per CDR3 protein. This table has roughly 650,000 distinct CDR3 sequences, 15% to 18% appearing once. Sequences were derived from PBMCs from blood, sampled about 11 days after vaccination. Receptor source: a man over 45 who received an inactivated influenza vaccine. Each CDR3 is given with its conserved first and last residue. Fields, in order: V gene, J gene, clone size, D gene, CDR3 DNA, CDR3 protein. The D gene is left open where the match is weak. Not every row has a clone size; where given, it reads once, few, many or a size class.

TRBV21-1	TRBJ2-7	-	-	TGTGCCAGCAGCAAAGGGGAGACAGGGAGCTCCTACGAGCAGTACTTC	CASSKGETGSSYEQYF
TRBV5-1	TRBJ2-2	many	-	TGTGCCAGCAGCTTGAAGGGTGCCGGGGAGCTGTTTTTT	CASSLKGAGELFF
TRBV7-6	TRBJ2-3	-	TRBD1	TGTGCCAGCAGCTTAGTTCCAATGGACAGGGGTCGGACAGATACGCAGTATTTT	CASSLVPMDRGRTDTQYF
TRBV27	TRBJ2-6	-	-	TGTGCCAGCAGTCCTTGGACTAACTCTGGGGCCAACGTCCTGACTTTC	CASSPWTNSGANVLTF
TRBV27	TRBJ1-6	-	-	TGTGCCAGCAGTTTATACAGGAATTCACCCCTCCACTTT	CASSLYRNSPLHF
TRBV11-2	TRBJ2-1	few	TRBD2	TGTGCCAGCAGCCCCACCTCGGGACTACCCTCAACCCTAAGCTCCTACAATGAGCAGTTCTTC	CASSPTSGLPSTLSSYNEQFF
TRBV11-2	TRBJ2-6	-	TRBD1	TGTACCAGCAGCTTAAGGGGGACAGCTGGGACTGGGGCCAACGTCCTGACTTTC	CTSSLRGTAGTGANVLTF
TRBV29-1	TRBJ2-7	-	TRBD1	TGCAGCGCGGGCAGGACAGGGCTCTACGAGCAGTACTTC	CSAGRTGLYEQYF
TRBV5-5	TRBJ2-1	few	TRBD2	TGTGCCAGCAGCTTGGCTGTGGCGAGCGGGAGTATGGGCGATGAGCAGTTCTTC	CASSLAVASGSMGDEQFF
TRBV5-1	TRBJ2-5	-	-	TGCGCCAGCAGCCTAGACCCGACTCGACTTCAAGAGACCCAGTACTTC	CASSLDPTRLQETQYF
TRBV7-3	TRBJ2-1	few	-	TGTGCCAGCAGCTTCAAGTCCTACAATGAGCAGTTCTTC	CASSFKSYNEQFF
TRBV3-1	TRBJ2-1	few	TRBD2	TGTGCCAGCAGCCCCCTATCGAGCGGGAGGGTCAGCAATGAGCAGTTCTTC	CASSPLSSGRVSNEQFF
TRBV4-2	TRBJ2-5	few	TRBD2	TGTGCCAGCAGCCCCCGGCAGGGCGGGGGGAACCAAGAGACCCAGTACTTC	CASSPRQGGGNQETQYF
TRBV6-2/TRBV6-3	TRBJ2-7	-	-	TGTGCCAGCAAGGACAGACCCTACGAGCAGTACTTC	CASKDRPYEQYF
TRBV29-1	TRBJ2-3	many	-	TGCAGCGTTGAAGGGGAATGGACAGATACGCAGTATTTT	CSVEGEWTDTQYF
TRBV18	TRBJ2-1	-	-	TGTGCCAGCTACAGGGTCGGGGGTGAGCAGTTCTTC	CASYRVGGEQFF
TRBV5-6	TRBJ2-6	once	TRBD1	TGTGCCAGCAGCTTCAGGGGGCTGGGGGCCAACGTCCTGAGTTTC	CASSFRGLGANVLSF
TRBV12-3/TRBV12-4	TRBJ1-2	-	TRBD1	TGTGCCAGCAGTCCAATCAGGGGGCACGTCTATGGCTACACCTTC	CASSPIRGHVYGYTF
TRBV7-2	TRBJ2-2	-	-	TGTGCCAGCAGCTTGGGACTGCGCGGCGGGGAGCTGTTTTTT	CASSLGLRGGELFF
TRBV23-1	TRBJ2-2	-	-	TGCGCCAGCCGCTCGAGGGCGGAGAGTGACGGGGAGCTGTTTTTT	CASRSRAESDGELFF
TRBV6-1	TRBJ1-5	-	TRBD1	TGTGCCAGCAGTGGCCGGGACAGGGTTCAGCCCCAGCATTTT	CASSGRDRVQPQHF
TRBV23-1	TRBJ2-2	-	TRBD2	TGCGCCAGCAGTGGGGGGGAGAACACCGGGGAGCTGTTTTTT	CASSGGENTGELFF
TRBV6-5	TRBJ2-7	-	-	TGTGCCAGCAGTTACACCTCGGGGACCCAGATCAACGAGCAGTACTTC	CASSYTSGTQINEQYF
TRBV5-1	TRBJ2-7	-	-	TGCGCCAGCAGCTTTGACCTAGCTTCCTACGAGCAGTACTTC	CASSFDLASYEQYF